One sample yielded the 24 T cell receptor beta chains listed below, sequenced in a study of blood T cell repertoires in COVID-19. Here immunoSEQ multiplex PCR was the method, and the copy in TCRdb shows in-frame clones only, minus some. The data show about 230,000 clones, with nearly 90% seen just once and roughly 4% held by the top ten. Sequencing used PBMCs or T cells enriched from blood (not recorded which). The origin of the receptors is a woman in her 30s with acute COVID-19.

The chain carries TRBV5-1 and TRBJ1-6; D may be TRBD1 (6 bases). Deletions cut 1 base from V and 9 bases from J, with 17 bases between. Germline loops: CDR1 SGHRS, CDR2 YFSETQ. This CDR3 is 16 amino acids long. This CDR3 is CASSLLGQQGISPLHF. The CDR3 bases are TGCGCCAGCAGCTTGTTGGGCCAGCAGGGGATTTCACCCCTCCACTTT.

This chain connects TRBV7-8 to TRBJ2-2, with D perhaps matching TRBD1 (5 bases). The V and J ends lost 3 bases and 1 base respectively, with 9 bases between them. The germline V gene encodes CDR1 SGHVS and CDR2 FQNEAQ. CDR3 length: 15 residues. CDR3 bases: TGTGCCAGCAGCTTTGACAGCCGGAACACCGGGGAGCTGTTTTTT. It encodes CASSFDSRNTGELFF.

V gene TRBV10-1 combines with J gene TRBJ2-7; 13 bases are shared with TRBD2. V lost 3 bases and J lost 6; bases outside the gene matches: 5. The CDR3 sequence is 15 residues long. Germline V gene lookup returns CDR1 WNHNN and CDR2 SYGVQD (reference sequence). CDR3 loop: CASSETSGGVREQYF. In DNA, the CDR3 is TGCGCCAGCAGTGAAACTAGCGGGGGGGTCCGCGAGCAGTACTTC.

This clone was seen a few times. V and J are TRBV7-6 and TRBJ1-3; 12 positions agree with TRBD1. Per germline, CDR1 SGHVS and CDR2 FNYEAQ. The length of the CDR3 is 20 residues. Germline trimming cut 5 bases from V and 0 bases from J; bases unmatched to any gene: 14. The CDR3 region has the DNA TGTGCCAGCAGCCTAAACCGGGACAGGGGGCCCACCTCCTCTGGAAACACCATATATTTT. This gives the protein CASSLNRDRGPTSSGNTIYF. Supplemented by reference TRBV7-6 and TRBJ1-3, the full variable domain reads GAGVSQSPRYKVTKRGQDVALRCDPISGHVSLYWYRQALGQGPEFLTYFNYEAQQDKSGLPNDRFSAERPEGSISTLTIQRTEQRDSAMYRCASSLNRDRGPTSSGNTIYFGEGSWLTVV.

This clone has only a few counts. The chain is built from TRBV7-3 and TRBJ2-2; unclear D gene. CDR3 length: 15 residues. V lost 1 base to trimming and J lost 1 base, with 7 bases between them. CDR1 and CDR2 from the germline V gene are SGHTA and FQGTGA. The CDR3 here is CASSLNPGNTGELFF. CDR3 bases: TGTGCCAGCAGCTTAAACCCGGGGAACACCGGGGAGCTGTTTTTT.

The chain joins TRBV5-1 to TRBJ1-3, with D possibly TRBD1 on 6 matching bases. Germline V gene lookup returns CDR1 SGHRS and CDR2 YFSETQ. V gave up 0 bases and J gave up 0 bases, with 22 bases separating them. The CDR3 covers 20 residues. CDR3 region: CASSLVDFIRNRDSGNTIYF. CDR3 coding DNA: TGCGCCAGCAGCTTGGTTGATTTTATTCGGAACAGGGACTCTGGAAACACCATATATTTT.

The V and J genes are TRBV10-3 and TRBJ1-1, with 8 bases lining up with TRBD1. J was trimmed by 11 bases and V by 8 bases; bases with no gene match: 7. The length of the CDR3 is 11 residues. Germline CDR1 and CDR2: ENHRY and SYGVKD. The CDR3 loop is CAIAVQGAAFF. In nucleotides, the CDR3 is TGTGCCATCGCGGTGCAGGGGGCGGCTTTCTTT.

The chain combines TRBV15 with TRBJ2-7; D is ambiguous. V was pared by 5 bases and J by 5 bases, with 7 bases between. The CDR3 totals 11 residues. Germline V gene lookup returns CDR1 LNHNV and CDR2 YYDKDF (reference sequence). Written as DNA, the CDR3 is TGTGCCACCAGCCCCGAGGACGAGCAGTACTTC. Translation: CATSPEDEQYF.

The genes are TRBV7-8 and TRBJ1-1; D unresolved. CDR3 length equals 15 residues. The germline V gene has CDR1 SGHVS and CDR2 FQNEAQ. V lost 1 base and J 4 bases, leaving 13 bases between the germline ends. The CDR3 DNA sequence: TGTGCCAGCAGCTTAGGATTGGAGGGCGGCACTGAAGCTTTCTTT. Translating it yields CASSLGLEGGTEAFF.

The chain links TRBV15 to TRBJ1-6; D perhaps matches TRBD1 (5 bases). Between the trimmed V and J ends, which lost 3 bases and 9 bases, there was a span of 9 bases. This CDR3 has 13 amino acids. CDR1 and CDR2 (germline): LNHNV, YYDKDF (reference sequence). The CDR3 sequence is CATSSTGTSPLHF. The CDR3 DNA follows: TGTGCCACCAGCAGCACAGGTACTTCACCCCTCCACTTT.

This chain uses TRBV30 with TRBJ1-1; weak D call: TRBD1 (5 bases). Between the trimmed V and J ends, which lost 3 bases and 1 base, there was a span of 9 bases. This CDR3 spans 13 amino acids. Germline CDR1 and CDR2: GTSNPN and SVGIG (reference sequence). Written as DNA, the CDR3 is TGTGCCTGGAGGGGCAGGGAGAACACTGAAGCTTTCTTT. This codes for CAWRGRENTEAFF. Supplemented by reference TRBV30 and TRBJ1-1, the full variable domain reads SQTIHQWPATLVQPVGSPLSLECTVEGTSNPNLYWYRQAAGRGLQLLFYSVGIGQISSEVPQNLSASRPQDRQFILSSKKLLLSDSGFYLCAWRGRENTEAFFGQGTRLTVV.

The table lists this clone with a count of one. The V gene is TRBV11-3, the J gene TRBJ1-5, with TRBD1 as a possible D gene (5 bases). This CDR3 is built from 15 residues. Germline V gene sequence: CDR1 SGHNT, CDR2 YENEEA. V shed 0 bases and J shed 7 bases, with 13 bases lying between them. The CDR3 DNA follows: TGTGCCAGCAGCTTAGATCTCGCAGGGCGGCAGCCCCAGCATTTT. Its protein is CASSLDLAGRQPQHF.

The table lists this clone with a count of one. CDR3 residues: CASSPGQGGSRSAYNSPLHF. For the CDR3, the DNA is TGTGCCAGCAGCCCCGGACAGGGTGGGTCCCGGTCTGCTTATAATTCACCCCTCCACTTT. The V and J genes are TRBV9 and TRBJ1-6; 8 bases align to TRBD1. CDR1 and CDR2 from the germline V gene are SGDLS and YYNGEE. The CDR3 spans 20 residues. Trimming at V came to 4 bases and at J to 4 bases, leaving 19 bases not matched to a gene.

This chain joins TRBV19 and TRBJ1-1; no reliable D call. The CDR3 runs to 11 residues. V dropped 7 bases and J dropped 8 bases, with 11 bases sitting between them. The germline V gene encodes CDR1 LNHDA and CDR2 SQIVND (reference sequence). The CDR3 DNA reads as TGTGCCAGTATTTCGGGGTCAGAAGCTTTCTTT. Encoded protein: CASISGSEAFF.

The gene calls are TRBV3-1 (or the pseudogene TRBV3-2) and TRBJ1-1; TRBD1 might be the D (6 bases). The CDR3 contains 14 residues. The germline V gene encodes CDR1 LGHDT and CDR2 YNNKEL (reference sequence). Trimming removed 5 bases at V and 2 bases at J, with 12 bases between. Here the CDR3 DNA reads TGTGCCAGCAGCAGGTGGACAGATAACACTGAAGCTTTCTTT. This sequence encodes CASSRWTDNTEAFF.

This chain uses TRBV30 with TRBJ1-6; 7 bases line up with TRBD1. Germline CDR1 and CDR2: GTSNPN and SVGIG (reference sequence). Germline trimming cut 7 bases from V and 9 bases from J; bases unmatched to any gene: 9. This CDR3 region has 13 residues. The CDR3 sequence: CASKGTAGSPLHF. The CDR3 DNA follows: TGTGCCTCGAAGGGGACAGCGGGTTCACCCCTCCACTTT.

This clone was detected only a few times. CDR3 coding DNA: TGTGCCAGCAGCTTAGGATTCGACAGGGAATCTCAGCCCCAGCATTTT. As protein: CASSLGFDRESQPQHF. The genes are TRBV7-6 and TRBJ1-5, with TRBD1 matching 7 bases. The CDR3 consists of 16 residues. V lost 1 base to trimming and J lost 6 bases; unmatched junction nucleotides: 9. Germline V gene lookup returns CDR1 SGHVS and CDR2 FNYEAQ. Full variable domain (outside the CDR3, taken from reference TRBV7-6 and TRBJ1-5): GAGVSQSPRYKVTKRGQDVALRCDPISGHVSLYWYRQALGQGPEFLTYFNYEAQQDKSGLPNDRFSAERPEGSISTLTIQRTEQRDSAMYRCASSLGFDRESQPQHFGDGTRLSIL.

The rearrangement links TRBV9 to TRBJ2-7; TRBD2 aligns across 10 bases. V lost 0 bases, J lost 3 bases, and 6 bases stayed unmatched. Per the germline V gene, CDR1 is SGDLS and CDR2 is YYNGEE. The length of the CDR3 is 16 residues. Here the CDR3 reads CASSVGSGLADYEQYF. CDR3 DNA sequence: TGTGCCAGCAGCGTAGGTTCCGGACTAGCGGACTACGAGCAGTACTTC.

The chain couples TRBV24-1 to TRBJ1-3, with D maybe TRBD1 (5 bases). The CDR3 loop spans 15 amino acids. V was cut by 2 bases and J by 0 bases, with 7 bases left in between. Germline CDR1 and CDR2: KGHDR and SFDVKD. DNA for the CDR3: TGTGCCACCAGTGATTCGGGACTCTCTGGAAACACCATATATTTT. It encodes CATSDSGLSGNTIYF.

The chain carries TRBV6-5 and TRBJ1-5, with D possibly TRBD1 on 6 matching bases. Per germline, CDR1 MNHEY and CDR2 SVGAGI. V lost 6 bases and J lost 5, with 17 bases in between. The CDR3 spans 15 residues. CDR3 region: CASRNTGTKDQPQHF. DNA of the CDR3: TGTGCCAGCAGGAACACCGGGACAAAGGATCAGCCCCAGCATTTT.

This chain connects TRBV7-2 to TRBJ1-2; a possible D gene is TRBD1 (5 bases). V was trimmed by 1 base and J by 2 bases, leaving 8 bases between them. Germline CDR1 and CDR2: SGHTA and FQGNSA. CDR3 length equals 14 residues. As DNA, the CDR3 is TGTGCCAGCAGCTTAGTACAGGAGAACTATGGCTACACCTTC. It codes for CASSLVQENYGYTF. Full variable domain (rest looked up from reference TRBV7-2 and TRBJ1-2): GAGVSQSPSNKVTEKGKDVELRCDPISGHTALYWYRQSLGQGLEFLIYFQGNSAPDKSGLPSDRFSAERTGGSVSTLTIQRTQQEDSAVYLCASSLVQENYGYTFGSGTRLTVV.

The chain combines TRBV2 with TRBJ1-2; D may be TRBD1 (5 bases). Trimming left V 6 bases short and J 6 bases short, with 8 bases between. Germline assignment: CDR1 SNHLY and CDR2 FYNNEI. This CDR3 is built from 11 residues. In DNA, the CDR3 is TGTGCCAGCAGGGGGGAGGATGGCTACACCTTC. Amino acids: CASRGEDGYTF.

V is TRBV11-2 and J is TRBJ2-5, with D maybe TRBD1 (5 bases). The CDR3 is 13 amino acids. Trimming removed 7 bases at V and 2 bases at J, with 11 bases between. Germline CDR1 SGHAT, CDR2 FQNNGV. The CDR3 reads CASTQGSQETQYF. Here the CDR3 DNA reads TGTGCCAGCACCCAGGGCAGTCAAGAGACCCAGTACTTC.

The V gene is TRBV10-3, the J gene TRBJ2-7, with 11 bases identical to TRBD1. Germline trimming cut 0 bases from V and 6 bases from J; bases unmatched to any gene: 4. Germline V lookup: CDR1 ENHRY, CDR2 SYGVKD. The length of the CDR3 is 15 residues. CDR3 sequence reads: CAISESRTGGGEQYF. In DNA, the CDR3 is TGTGCCATCAGTGAGTCGAGGACAGGGGGCGGCGAGCAGTACTTC.